The next 23 T cell receptor beta chains were all read from a single sample in a study of blood T cell repertoires in COVID-19 (dated by TCRdb to 2020 to 2022). The library was prepared using the immunoSEQ multiplex PCR assay. TCRdb retrieved this table from immuneACCESS and kept in-frame rearrangements only. Not all clones are present; in checked studies, unresolved V genes account for under half, and no reason is known for the remainder. Present in this sample are 270,000 or so clones, around 89% of which were seen just once. The ten largest clonotypes hold over 3.5% of the sample. Sequencing used PBMCs or T cells enriched from blood (not recorded which). Every receptor here comes from a woman aged 25 to 39 with acute COVID-19.

The chain employs TRBV5-1 and TRBJ2-3; 7 nucleotides align to TRBD2. CDR1 and CDR2 from the germline V gene are SGHRS and YFSETQ. This CDR3 spans 15 amino acids. Germline trimming cut 4 bases from V and 3 bases from J; bases unmatched to any gene: 8. The CDR3 region is CASSHVLAETDTQYF. The CDR3 DNA is TGCGCCAGCAGCCATGTTCTAGCGGAGACAGATACGCAGTATTTT.

The table lists this clone with a count of one. V and J are TRBV28 and TRBJ1-1, with a tentative D call TRBD1 (6 bases). The CDR3 loop spans 15 amino acids. Per germline, CDR1 MDHEN and CDR2 SYDVKM. V gave up 9 bases and J gave up 3 bases, with 20 bases separating them. CDR3 in amino acids: CASFDTRGRDTEAFF. The CDR3 bases are TGTGCCAGTTTCGACACGCGGGGGCGAGACACTGAAGCTTTCTTT. The full variable domain, rest sourced from reference TRBV28 and TRBJ1-1, is DVKVTQSSRYLVKRTGEKVFLECVQDMDHENMFWYRQDPGLGLRLIYFSYDVKMKEKGDIPEGYSVSREKKERFSLILESASTNQTSMYLCASFDTRGRDTEAFFGQGTRLTVV.

The rearrangement uses TRBV5-4 and TRBJ2-3; 9 bases agree with TRBD1. The germline V gene has CDR1 SGHNT and CDR2 YYREEE (reference sequence). V dropped 4 bases and J dropped 3; count of bases not matched to a gene: 9. The CDR3 sequence is 16 residues long. CDR3 region: CASSLGGTGTTDTQYF. The CDR3 nucleotides read TGTGCCAGCAGCCTAGGAGGGACAGGGACGACAGATACGCAGTATTTT. Supplemented by reference TRBV5-4 and TRBJ2-3, the full variable domain reads ETGVTQSPTHLIKTRGQQVTLRCSSQSGHNTVSWYQQALGQGPQFIFQYYREEENGRGNFPPRFSGLQFPNYSSELNVNALELDDSALYLCASSLGGTGTTDTQYFGPGTRLTVL.

The V gene is TRBV7-9, the J gene TRBJ1-5; 8 bases fit TRBD1. The CDR3 has 18 residues. Germline V gene data show CDR1 as SEHNR and CDR2 as FQNEAQ (reference sequence). J lost 2 bases, V lost 5 bases, and 14 bases had no gene match. The CDR3 region has the DNA TGTGCCAGCAGCGTGGGGACAGGCGGAGTTTTCGGCAATCAGCCCCAGCATTTT. Its protein product is CASSVGTGGVFGNQPQHF.

This clone was observed once. This rearrangement joins TRBV9 to TRBJ2-3; 7 bases are a match to TRBD1. This CDR3 contains 14 residues. Germline V lookup: CDR1 SGDLS, CDR2 YYNGEE. With 3 bases clipped from V and 5 bases from J, the junction kept 6 bases outside the gene matches. The CDR3 region has the DNA TGTGCCAGCAGCGGAAGGGGGCATCAAGATACGCAGTATTTT. Amino acid sequence: CASSGRGHQDTQYF.

The J gene is TRBJ2-7, the V gene TRBV28; D unresolved. V lost 5 bases to trimming and J lost 6 bases, with 11 bases between them. The CDR3 runs 12 residues. CDR1 and CDR2 (germline): MDHEN, SYDVKM. This CDR3 reads CASSSTGREQYF. CDR3 nucleotide sequence: TGTGCCAGCAGTAGCACTGGGCGCGAGCAGTACTTC.

The chain recombines TRBV7-9 with TRBJ2-3; 9 nucleotides line up with TRBD2. CDR3 length: 19 residues. V lost 5 bases to trimming and J lost 0 bases; unmatched junction nucleotides: 15. CDR1 and CDR2 (germline): SEHNR, FQNEAQ (reference sequence). The CDR3 spells CASSPPKTGLADSTDTQYF. The CDR3, as DNA: TGTGCCAGCAGCCCACCCAAAACGGGACTAGCAGATAGCACAGATACGCAGTATTTT. The full variable domain, rest sourced from reference TRBV7-9 and TRBJ2-3, is DTGVSQNPRHKITKRGQNVTFRCDPISEHNRLYWYRQTLGQGPEFLTYFQNEAQLEKSRLLSDRFSAERPKGSFSTLEIQRTEQGDSAMYLCASSPPKTGLADSTDTQYFGPGTRLTVL.

CDR3 protein: CAWSAHREHTQYF. The CDR3 DNA is TGTGCCTGGAGTGCACACAGGGAACATACGCAGTATTTT. V is TRBV30 and J is TRBJ2-3; the D gene is possibly TRBD1 (6 bases). With 1 base removed from V and 7 bases from J, the gap between germline ends came to 12 bases. Germline V lookup: CDR1 GTSNPN, CDR2 SVGIG (reference sequence). CDR3 size: 13 residues.

The gene calls are TRBV5-1 and TRBJ2-3; 8 bases match TRBD1. After removal of 4 bases from V and 1 base from J, the junction contained 5 bases not matched to a gene. The CDR3 is 15 amino acids. CDR1 SGHRS and CDR2 YFSETQ come from the germline V gene. The CDR3 protein is CASSDGQGGTDTQYF. DNA of the CDR3: TGCGCCAGCAGCGATGGACAGGGTGGCACAGATACGCAGTATTTT. Full variable domain (missing parts from reference TRBV5-1 and TRBJ2-3): KAGVTQTPRYLIKTRGQQVTLSCSPISGHRSVSWYQQTPGQGLQFLFEYFSETQRNKGNFPGRFSGRQFSNSRSEMNVSTLELGDSALYLCASSDGQGGTDTQYFGPGTRLTVL.

The CDR3 nucleotides are TGTGCCAGCAGCGTAGTTGAGCGCCACACAGATACGCAGTATTTT. It is translated as CASSVVERHTDTQYF. This sequence joins TRBV9 and TRBJ2-3; D unresolved. The CDR3 sequence is 15 residues long. V lost 0 bases, J lost 2 bases, and 10 bases lay in between. Per germline, CDR1 SGDLS and CDR2 YYNGEE.

The chain links TRBV7-8 to TRBJ1-2, with TRBD1 identical over 9 bases. The V gene's germline CDR1 is SGHVS and CDR2 FQNEAQ. The trim removed 5 bases at V and 5 bases at J, leaving 3 bases unmatched. The CDR3 is 13 residues long. CDR3 region: CASSQGQGYGYTF. The CDR3 DNA sequence: TGTGCCAGCAGCCAAGGACAGGGGTATGGCTACACCTTC.

The CDR3 nucleotides read TGTGCCAGCAGCTTGACAGCACACTCCTACAATGAGCAGTTCTTC. Its protein product is CASSLTAHSYNEQFF. The gene calls are TRBV5-6 and TRBJ2-1; D gene uncertain. Trimming took off 1 base at V and 0 bases at J, with 8 bases between the two ends. The germline V gene has CDR1 SGHDT and CDR2 YYEEEE. The CDR3 is 15 amino acids.

The chain couples TRBV19 to TRBJ1-3; 9 bases agree with TRBD1. CDR3 length equals 15 residues. The V gene end was trimmed by 5 bases and the J gene end by 4 bases; junction bases not matched to a gene: 6. Germline CDR1 is LNHDA and CDR2 is SQIVND (reference sequence). The CDR3 protein is CASSPRTGEGNTIYF. CDR3 in DNA: TGTGCCAGTAGTCCTCGGACAGGGGAAGGAAACACCATATATTTT.

The CDR3 nucleotides read TGTGCCAGCAGCCAAGAAGCGGGAGGGGGGGAGACCCAGTACTTC. Its translation is CASSQEAGGGETQYF. This chain uses TRBV3-1 (or the pseudogene TRBV3-2) with TRBJ2-5, with 10 bases matching TRBD2. After removal of 0 bases from V and 5 bases from J, the junction contained 3 bases not matched to a gene. Germline CDR1 LGHDT, CDR2 YNNKEL (reference sequence). The CDR3 loop spans 15 amino acids.

This clone was seen a few times. V is TRBV4-2 and J is TRBJ2-2; D may be TRBD2 (6 bases). The CDR3 sequence is 16 residues long. CDR1 LGHNA and CDR2 YNFKEQ come from the germline V gene. V lost 0 bases and J 6 bases, leaving 14 bases between the germline ends. The CDR3: CASSQEGPGEAGELFF. The CDR3 DNA is TGTGCCAGCAGCCAAGAAGGACCGGGAGAAGCCGGGGAGCTGTTTTTT.

The V gene is TRBV28, the J gene TRBJ2-3; D may be TRBD1 (6 bases). V was shortened by 6 bases and J by 3 bases, with 10 bases between the two germline ends. CDR1 is MDHEN, CDR2 SYDVKM, per germline. The CDR3 has 13 residues. DNA for the CDR3: TGTGCCAGCAGGTTTACAGGGACAGATACGCAGTATTTT. Translated: CASRFTGTDTQYF.

This chain links TRBV28 with TRBJ1-4; 8 bases agree with TRBD1. This CDR3 spans 15 amino acids. V was pared by 6 bases and J by 7 bases, with 10 bases of the junction left unmatched. The germline V gene encodes CDR1 MDHEN and CDR2 SYDVKM. In DNA form, the CDR3 reads TGTGCCAGCAGCCGCATGACAGGGGTATCTGAAAAACTGTTTTTT. It encodes CASSRMTGVSEKLFF. Full variable domain (outside the CDR3, taken from reference TRBV28 and TRBJ1-4): DVKVTQSSRYLVKRTGEKVFLECVQDMDHENMFWYRQDPGLGLRLIYFSYDVKMKEKGDIPEGYSVSREKKERFSLILESASTNQTSMYLCASSRMTGVSEKLFFGSGTQLSVL.

J is TRBJ2-7 and V is TRBV4-1, with 8 bases identical to TRBD2. Looked up from germline, CDR1 is MGHRA and CDR2 is YSYEKL. Trimming at V came to 0 bases and at J to 5 bases, leaving 6 bases not matched to a gene. The CDR3 contains 15 residues. The CDR3 DNA is TGCGCCAGCAGCCAAGAAAGCGCGGGAGGTAACGAGCAGTACTTC. Protein product: CASSQESAGGNEQYF.

The chain uses TRBV15 and TRBJ1-1; 9 nucleotides line up with TRBD1. Germline CDR1 is LNHNV and CDR2 is YYDKDF (reference sequence). V lost 3 bases and J lost 3; bases outside the gene matches: 5. CDR3 length: 15 residues. The CDR3 region is CATSRGQGRDTEAFF. The CDR3 coding sequence is TGTGCCACCAGCAGGGGACAGGGAAGGGACACTGAAGCTTTCTTT.

This clone has only one observation. The rearrangement links TRBV5-1 to TRBJ2-7; 10 positions match TRBD2. V lost 7 bases and J lost 5; bases outside the gene matches: 15. CDR3 length: 16 residues. Germline loops: CDR1 SGHRS, CDR2 YFSETQ. The CDR3 spells CASRRLEASGSNEQYF. In DNA form, the CDR3 reads TGCGCCAGCCGCCGTTTGGAGGCTAGCGGGAGCAACGAGCAGTACTTC.

The chain has TRBV27 and TRBJ1-2, with D maybe TRBD1 (5 bases). V lost 4 bases, J lost 0 bases, and 6 bases lay in between. The V gene's germline CDR1 is MNHEY and CDR2 SMNVEV (reference sequence). The CDR3 has 13 residues. CDR3 region: CASSSQANYGYTF. In DNA form, the CDR3 reads TGTGCCAGCAGTTCACAGGCTAACTATGGCTACACCTTC.

A word on this clone: An end of the junction differs from the germline gene, which may be a read error. The rearrangement uses TRBV18 and TRBJ1-2; TRBD1 agrees at 7 bases. Germline loops: CDR1 KGHSH, CDR2 LQKENI. The CDR3 totals 15 residues. The CDR3: CASSPANRGENGYTF. CDR3 nucleotide sequence: TGTGCCAGCTCACCAGCCAACAGGGGCGAGAATGGGTACACCTTC.

The CDR3 loop is CASSQDLRGRLYNEQFF. As DNA, the CDR3 is TGCGCCAGCAGCCAAGATCTGCGCGGGAGGCTCTACAATGAGCAGTTCTTC. The J gene is TRBJ2-1, the V gene TRBV4-1; TRBD2 matches 8 bases. This CDR3 is built from 17 residues. The trim removed 0 bases at V and 3 bases at J, leaving 7 bases unmatched. CDR1 is MGHRA, CDR2 YSYEKL, per germline.